This TCR beta chain appears in the sequencing data of a study of response to subunit inactivated influenza vaccine. In TCRdb, the RT-PCR reads were re-called with MiXCR into one record per CDR3 protein. The sample has approximately 730,000 distinct CDR3 sequences, approximately 14% seen once. General study results and limits: The authors offered the suggestion that each seasonal influenza vaccination recruits few new T cells.

Only a few counts were recorded for this clonotype. Its antigen is not identified. V gave up 2 bases and J gave up 5 bases; unmatched junction bases: 7. The CDR3 has 15 amino acids. Germline-derived CDR1 and CDR2 are MNHEY and SVGAGI. The chain carries TRBV6-5 and TRBJ2-7; TRBD1 matches at 9 bases. The material sequenced was PBMCs from blood, taken 14 days before vaccination. The TCR was taken from a man in his fifties who received an inactivated influenza vaccine. The DNA for the CDR3 is TGTGCCAGCAGTTACCCCGGGACAGGGAGGCACGAGCAGTACTTC. This codes for CASSYPGTGRHEQYF.